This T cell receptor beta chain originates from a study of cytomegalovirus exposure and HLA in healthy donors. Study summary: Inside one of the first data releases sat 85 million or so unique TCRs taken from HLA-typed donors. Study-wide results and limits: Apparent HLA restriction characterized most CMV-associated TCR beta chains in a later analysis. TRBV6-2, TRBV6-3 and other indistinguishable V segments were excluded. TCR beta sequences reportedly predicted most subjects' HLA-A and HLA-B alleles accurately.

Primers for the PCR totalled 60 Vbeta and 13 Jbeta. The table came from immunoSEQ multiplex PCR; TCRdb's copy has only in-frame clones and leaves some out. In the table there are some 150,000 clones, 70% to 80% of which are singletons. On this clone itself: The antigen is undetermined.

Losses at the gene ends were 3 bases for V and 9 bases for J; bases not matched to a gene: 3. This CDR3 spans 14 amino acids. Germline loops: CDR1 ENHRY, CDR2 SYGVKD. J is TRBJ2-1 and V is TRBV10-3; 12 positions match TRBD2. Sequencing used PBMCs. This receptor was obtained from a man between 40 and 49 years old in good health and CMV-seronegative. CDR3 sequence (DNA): TGTGCCATCAGTGACCTAGCGGGGGGGGTTGAGCAGTTCTTC. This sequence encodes CAISDLAGGVEQFF.